The clone carrying this T cell receptor beta chain is a singleton in its sample. Sequencing targeted TCR beta in T cells from blood (CD8+ and CD4+). The germline V gene encodes CDR1 SGHVS and CDR2 FQNEAQ. CDR3 length: 14 residues. Trimming pared 4 bases from V and 5 bases from J, leaving 14 bases between. The entry originates in a study of CD8 T cells in Susac syndrome. With random hexamers, 0.5 to 1 ug RNA was reverse transcribed. MiXCR, run by TCRdb on the immunoSEQ multiplex PCR reads, gives a single entry per CDR3 protein. The sample records about 100,000 distinct CDR3 sequences, 95% being singletons.

J is TRBJ2-5 and V is TRBV7-8; TRBD1 might be the D (5 bases). Sequenced input: CD8+ T cells from PBMCs. The receptor was derived from a human donor with Susac syndrome. The CDR3 nucleotides read TGTGCCAGCAGCTCGCACCAGGGATCTGAGACCCAGTACTTC. As protein: CASSSHQGSETQYF.